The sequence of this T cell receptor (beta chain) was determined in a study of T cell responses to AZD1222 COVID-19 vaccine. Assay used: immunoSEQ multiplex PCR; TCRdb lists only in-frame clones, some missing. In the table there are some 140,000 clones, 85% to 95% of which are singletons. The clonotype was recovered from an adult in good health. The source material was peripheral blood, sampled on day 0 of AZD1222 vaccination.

CDR3 amino acids: CASRPLLSLWAFF. The CDR3 DNA reads as TGTGCCAGTAGACCTCTGCTAAGTCTGTGGGCTTTCTTT. This chain uses TRBV19 with TRBJ1-1; no definite D call. The CDR3 consists of 13 residues. Between the trimmed V and J ends, which lost 6 bases and 11 bases, there was a span of 19 bases. Germline V lookup: CDR1 LNHDA, CDR2 SQIVND (reference sequence).